This entry concerns a single T cell receptor (beta chain). Its antigen remains unidentified. The sample holds no much larger clone one base away, and base qualities are not on file. The CDR3 holds 14 amino acids from the cysteine to the phenylalanine. The retained sequence is limited to the CDR3, 42 bases, with the frame set at the first base. Here V drops 4 bases and J drops 2 bases, and the junction holds 0 bases not matched to any gene. The germline V gene sets CDR1 to MNHEY and CDR2 to SVGEGT. This entry comes from a study of blood T cell repertoires in COVID-19 (dated by TCRdb to 2020 to 2021). The study in broad terms: Collaborator samples came from the United States, Italy and Spain and covered acute and convalescent phases of COVID-19. The prospective study material was composed of cDNA or gDNA derived from T cells, B-cell-depleted T cells, or PBMCs. Deeply sampled blood TCRbeta repertoires from subjects exposed to, actively infected with, or recovered from COVID-19 were included in the dataset. A freely available public database, intended as a resource for researchers studying the immune response to SARS-CoV-2, is where the repertoires were released. Samples came from the ongoing ImmuneRACE study (first 160 participants) plus 1,254 subjects from 6 global collaborators. The sample metadata nearly always contained a de-identified subject ID, COVID-19 status, age in years and sex. Where available, HLA class I and class II types were taken from metadata supplied by the sample provider and were not determined by assay-based typing. Results the study describes overall, beyond this receptor: The amount of clinical and demographic metadata varied by source and participant and was provided uncurated.

One collaborating source in Seattle enrolled patients during active infection and followed them longitudinally through the course of disease. Whole blood was collected in K2EDTA tubes by collaborating institutions according to the institutions' own protocols. For TCRbeta analysis, collaborators shipped samples in one of three forms: frozen whole blood, isolated PBMCs, or DNA extracted from either of those sample types. The immunoSEQ Assay, a bias-controlled multiplex PCR, was used to amplify TCRbeta CDR3 regions from genomic DNA. As for how the authors treated the data: Within the assay, amplification of reference gene primers was used to estimate how many nucleated cells each sample contained. To quantify the absolute abundance of each unique TCRbeta CDR3 rearrangement, sequence reads were collapsed and filtered. For each sample, productive Simpson clonality was calculated by taking the square root of Simpson's diversity index across productive rearrangements. This immuneACCESS table, as held by TCRdb, lists in-frame sequences with V and J called but not all clones. Of the missing ones, under half trace to an unresolved V gene in checked studies; the others have no known cause. The DNA gave D and trimming, while V, J and clone size come from that table. For this sample there are under 250,000 clones; roughly 82% appear just once. In total, the top ten clones hold about 6% of the sample.

Sequencing was performed on peripheral blood. This sequence uses TRBV6-2 or TRBV6-3 and TRBJ2-5; the junction holds 11 bases that match TRBD2. This TCR derives from a woman aged 80 or older with COVID-19, enrolled during active disease. The CDR3 in this case is CASSLAGGQETQYF. The DNA is TGTGCCAGCAGTTTAGCGGGGGGGCAAGAGACCCAGTACTTC.